Listed below are T cell receptor beta chains from one sample, sequenced in a study of blood T cell repertoires in COVID-19. Profiled with immunoSEQ multiplex PCR; TCRdb holds only in-frame clones, not every one. The sample holds approximately 170,000 clones, 70% to 90% seen once. The sequencing sample was made of peripheral blood. Source of these receptors: a man aged 55 to 70 who had recovered from COVID-19. The CDR3 runs from the conserved cysteine through the conserved F or W. The order of the fields is CDR3 length, J gene, V gene, clone size, D gene, CDR3 protein, CDR3 DNA. D genes are given only for firm matches. Rows give clone size only sometimes, using once, few, many, or a class for an expanded clone.

cdr3_length: 15; j_call: TRBJ2-1; v_call: TRBV7-9; clone_size: -; d_call: TRBD2; cdr3_aa: CASSVLAGAYNEQFF; cdr3_nt: TGTGCCAGCAGCGTACTGGCGGGGGCCTACAATGAGCAGTTCTTC
cdr3_length: 16; j_call: TRBJ2-5; v_call: TRBV19; clone_size: once; d_call: TRBD1; cdr3_aa: CASTRSGTGNGETQYF; cdr3_nt: TGTGCCAGTACCAGATCCGGGACAGGGAACGGAGAGACCCAGTACTTC
cdr3_length: 15; j_call: TRBJ2-2; v_call: TRBV7-8; clone_size: -; d_call: TRBD2; cdr3_aa: CASSWTGEGTGELFF; cdr3_nt: TGTGCCAGCAGTTGGACCGGGGAGGGTACCGGGGAGCTGTTTTTT
cdr3_length: 15; j_call: TRBJ1-4; v_call: TRBV5-6; clone_size: few; d_call: TRBD1; cdr3_aa: CASSLEAGGGEKLFF; cdr3_nt: TGTGCCAGCAGCTTGGAGGCAGGGGGTGGGGAAAAACTGTTTTTT
cdr3_length: 16; j_call: TRBJ2-1; v_call: TRBV7-7; clone_size: -; d_call: TRBD1; cdr3_aa: CASSPAGTASYNEQFF; cdr3_nt: TGTGCTAGCAGCCCCGCAGGGACAGCCTCCTACAATGAGCAGTTCTTC
cdr3_length: 13; j_call: TRBJ1-1; v_call: TRBV3-1/TRBV3-2; clone_size: -; d_call: -; cdr3_aa: CASSLPPSTEAFF; cdr3_nt: TGTGCCAGCAGCCTTCCCCCCAGCACTGAAGCTTTCTTT
cdr3_length: 13; j_call: TRBJ2-7; v_call: TRBV9; clone_size: -; d_call: -; cdr3_aa: CASSGDNTYEQYF; cdr3_nt: TGTGCCAGCAGCGGGGACAATACCTACGAGCAGTACTTC
cdr3_length: 13; j_call: TRBJ2-7; v_call: TRBV19; clone_size: -; d_call: -; cdr3_aa: CASSPRGSYEQYF; cdr3_nt: TGTGCCAGTAGTCCTCGGGGGTCCTACGAGCAGTACTTC
cdr3_length: 16; j_call: TRBJ2-3; v_call: TRBV24-1; clone_size: -; d_call: TRBD2; cdr3_aa: CATSQLGLAGVDTQYF; cdr3_nt: TGTGCCACCAGCCAGCTCGGACTAGCGGGGGTAGATACGCAGTATTTT
cdr3_length: 15; j_call: TRBJ1-5; v_call: TRBV7-9; clone_size: -; d_call: -; cdr3_aa: CASSVGDDSNQPQHF; cdr3_nt: TGTGCCAGCAGCGTCGGGGATGACAGCAATCAGCCCCAGCATTTT
cdr3_length: 17; j_call: TRBJ2-7; v_call: TRBV18; clone_size: -; d_call: -; cdr3_aa: CASSPPSSAGPGNEQYF; cdr3_nt: TGTGCCAGCTCACCACCTTCCAGTGCGGGCCCCGGAAACGAGCAGTACTTC
cdr3_length: 17; j_call: TRBJ2-1; v_call: TRBV6-2/TRBV6-3; clone_size: once; d_call: TRBD2; cdr3_aa: CASSYVLAVLSYNEQFF; cdr3_nt: TGTGCCAGCAGTTACGTCCTAGCGGTCCTCTCCTACAATGAGCAGTTCTTC
cdr3_length: 12; j_call: TRBJ2-7; v_call: TRBV5-6; clone_size: -; d_call: -; cdr3_aa: CASSLVSYEQYF; cdr3_nt: TGTGCCAGCAGCCTTGTTTCCTACGAGCAGTACTTC
cdr3_length: 15; j_call: TRBJ2-5; v_call: TRBV11-2; clone_size: -; d_call: TRBD2; cdr3_aa: CASSPGGLAQETQYF; cdr3_nt: TGTGCCAGCAGCCCCGGGGGACTAGCTCAAGAGACCCAGTACTTC
cdr3_length: 15; j_call: TRBJ2-3; v_call: TRBV18; clone_size: -; d_call: TRBD1; cdr3_aa: CASSRSDRGGDTQYF; cdr3_nt: TGTGCCAGCTCACGCTCGGACAGGGGAGGAGATACGCAGTATTTT
cdr3_length: 18; j_call: TRBJ1-3; v_call: TRBV5-1; clone_size: -; d_call: -; cdr3_aa: CASSWTRWGGLAGNTIYF; cdr3_nt: TGCGCCAGCAGCTGGACAAGGTGGGGCGGATTAGCTGGAAACACCATATATTTT
cdr3_length: 15; j_call: TRBJ1-6; v_call: TRBV5-1; clone_size: few; d_call: TRBD1; cdr3_aa: CASSLEPTGDKALHF; cdr3_nt: TGCGCCAGCAGCTTGGAGCCAACAGGGGACAAAGCCCTCCACTTT
cdr3_length: 13; j_call: TRBJ1-2; v_call: TRBV30; clone_size: -; d_call: TRBD1; cdr3_aa: CAWQGQLAYGYTF; cdr3_nt: TGTGCCTGGCAGGGACAGTTAGCCTATGGCTACACCTTC